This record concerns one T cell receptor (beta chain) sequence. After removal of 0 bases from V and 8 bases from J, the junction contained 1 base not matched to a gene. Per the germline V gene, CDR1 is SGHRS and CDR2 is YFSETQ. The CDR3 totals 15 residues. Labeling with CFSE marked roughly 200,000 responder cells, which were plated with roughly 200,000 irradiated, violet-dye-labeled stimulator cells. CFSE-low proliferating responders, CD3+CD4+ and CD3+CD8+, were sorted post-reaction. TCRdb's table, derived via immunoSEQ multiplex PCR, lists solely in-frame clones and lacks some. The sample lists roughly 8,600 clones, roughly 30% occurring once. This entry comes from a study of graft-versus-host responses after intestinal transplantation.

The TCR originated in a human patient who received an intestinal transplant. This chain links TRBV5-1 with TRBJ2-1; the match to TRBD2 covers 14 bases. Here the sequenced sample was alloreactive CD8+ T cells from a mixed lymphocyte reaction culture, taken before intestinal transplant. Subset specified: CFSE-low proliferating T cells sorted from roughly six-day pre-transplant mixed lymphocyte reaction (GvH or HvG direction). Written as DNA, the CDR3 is TGCGCCAGCAGCTTGGGGGGACTAGCGGGAGATGAGCAGTTCTTC. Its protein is CASSLGGLAGDEQFF.